The 13 T cell receptor beta chains below were found in one sample sequenced in a study of response to subunit inactivated influenza vaccine (dated by TCRdb to 2017 to 2018). Libraries came from RT-PCR. Sequencing relied on an Illumina HiSeq 2500. The raw public reads went through TCRdb reprocessing: fastp at Q25, MiXCR clone calling, in-frame beta chains kept. Rows are combined by CDR3 protein, so each entry shows the most common genes and DNA. The sample contains about 700,000 distinct CDR3 sequences, approximately 13% of them found a single time. The ten largest account for 5.5% to 8% of the sample. The specimen comprised PBMCs from blood, sampled approximately 15 days before vaccination. These receptors came from a man aged 50 or older who received an inactivated influenza vaccine. Donor details come from another sample of the same person, matched by shared clones.

This clonotype has just a few counts. In this CDR3 the conserved last residue, phenylalanine or tryptophan, is missing, so a read error is likely. It is unclear where the CDR3 begins or ends on the DNA, so no DNA is shown, and the CDR3 is as TCRdb lists it. This chain's CDR3 is CSVEDAGGLLEI. This chain links TRBV29-1 with TRBJ2-1; the DNA was not compared with TRBD1, the D call given in the table. The CDR3 has 12 residues if both end residues are counted. Germline CDR1 is SQVTM and CDR2 is ANQGSEA.

J is TRBJ2-5 and V is TRBV7-9; unclear D gene. With 5 bases removed from V and 4 bases from J, the gap between germline ends came to 20 bases. CDR1 SEHNR and CDR2 FQNEAQ come from the germline V gene (reference sequence). CDR3 length: 16 residues. The CDR3 DNA sequence: TGTGCCAGCAGCCTTTGGACGGACCCTAGAGGAGAGACCCAGTACTTC. Protein sequence: CASSLWTDPRGETQYF.

This clonotype has just a few counts. The chain uses TRBV5-1 and TRBJ2-1, with TRBD2 identical over 11 bases. The trim removed 2 bases at V and 9 bases at J, leaving 7 bases unmatched. CDR1 is SGHRS, CDR2 YFSETQ, per germline. There are 15 residues in the CDR3. The CDR3 loop reads CASSFTGTSGTEQFF. In DNA, the CDR3 is TGCGCCAGCAGCTTTACCGGGACTAGCGGCACTGAGCAGTTCTTC. Combining the CDR3 with reference TRBV5-1 and TRBJ2-1 gives the whole variable domain KAGVTQTPRYLIKTRGQQVTLSCSPISGHRSVSWYQQTPGQGLQFLFEYFSETQRNKGNFPGRFSGRQFSNSRSEMNVSTLELGDSALYLCASSFTGTSGTEQFFGPGTRLTVL.

V is TRBV12-3 or TRBV12-4 and J is TRBJ2-5, with D perhaps being TRBD1 or TRBD2 (5 bases each). V gave up 5 bases and J gave up 1 base, with 11 bases separating them. CDR3 size: 14 residues. The CDR3 here is CASSIGDLQETQYF. The CDR3 bases are TGTGCCAGCAGTATAGGGGACCTCCAAGAGACCCAGTACTTC.

The J gene is TRBJ1-2, the V gene TRBV12-3 or TRBV12-4; D perhaps matches TRBD1 (5 bases). CDR3 size: 13 residues. V dropped 8 bases and J dropped 4 bases, with 14 bases sitting between them. For the CDR3, the DNA is TGTGCCAGCGGGGGACGTCAGGGCTATGGCTACACCTTC. Protein sequence: CASGGRQGYGYTF.

This clonotype was observed a handful of times. The V gene is TRBV20-1, the J gene TRBJ2-5, with 9 bases lining up with TRBD1. V dropped 0 bases and J dropped 5; count of bases not matched to a gene: 13. Germline loops: CDR1 DFQATT, CDR2 SNEGSKA (reference sequence). There are 17 residues in the CDR3. The CDR3 region is CSARDRYQQGTGETQYF. The CDR3 DNA reads TGCAGTGCTAGAGACCGTTACCAGCAGGGGACAGGGGAGACCCAGTACTTC.

This clonotype was detected a few times. The conserved phenylalanine or tryptophan is not found at the CDR3 terminus, so this likely reflects a read error. The chain uses TRBV28 and TRBJ2-4, with D maybe TRBD2 (6 bases). Germline values: CDR1 MDHEN, CDR2 SYDVKM. This CDR3 has 15 residues. With 4 bases removed from V and 0 bases from J, the gap between germline ends came to 10 bases. The CDR3: CASSSTGLAKNIQYS. The CDR3, as DNA: TGTGCCAGCAGTTCGACGGGACTAGCCAAAAACATTCAGTACTCC.

The V gene is TRBV20-1, the J gene TRBJ2-3; 11 bases agree with TRBD2. This CDR3 is built from 14 residues. CDR1 DFQATT and CDR2 SNEGSKA come from the germline V gene (reference sequence). The junction had 6 bases not matched to a gene; V was cut back by 6 bases and J by 4 bases. The CDR3 nucleotides read TGCAGTGCCGTAGCGGGAGGGCCTGCAGATACGCAGTATTTT. It translates to CSAVAGGPADTQYF.

This clonotype has only a few counts. This chain links TRBV6-1 with TRBJ2-5, with D unclear. V was cut by 8 bases and J by 1 base, with 2 bases left in between. From germline, CDR1 is MNHNS and CDR2 SASEGT. The CDR3 is made up of 10 amino acids. The CDR3 DNA is TGTGCCAGCGTCCAAGAGACCCAGTACTTC. It translates to CASVQETQYF.

V usage is TRBV10-3 and J usage is TRBJ1-2; no firm D call. Germline CDR1 is ENHRY and CDR2 is SYGVKD. V was pared by 6 bases and J by 6 bases, with 29 bases between. This CDR3 spans 18 amino acids. The CDR3 spells CAIRALGPAAAANHGYTF. The CDR3 nucleotides are TGTGCCATCAGAGCTCTAGGTCCCGCAGCAGCGGCAAACCATGGCTACACCTTC.

The V call is TRBV4-1, the J call TRBJ2-7, with D unresolved. This CDR3 region has 14 residues. In germline, CDR1 is MGHRA, CDR2 YSYEKL. V dropped 0 bases and J dropped 4 bases, with 10 bases sitting between them. The DNA for the CDR3 is TGCGCCAGCAGCCAAGAAAAGCAAGGATACGAGCAGTACTTC. Its translation: CASSQEKQGYEQYF.

This clonotype was counted many times. J is TRBJ1-2 and V is TRBV9, with D unclear. The V and J ends lost 5 bases and 0 bases respectively, with 8 bases between them. The V gene's germline CDR1 is SGDLS and CDR2 YYNGEE. The CDR3 runs to 13 residues. CDR3 amino acids: CASRDRANYGYTF. CDR3 nucleotides: TGTGCCAGCAGAGACCGAGCTAACTATGGCTACACCTTC. Full variable domain (missing parts from reference TRBV9 and TRBJ1-2): DSGVTQTPKHLITATGQRVTLRCSPRSGDLSVYWYQQSLDQGLQFLIQYYNGEERAKGNILERFSAQQFPDLHSELNLSSLELGDSALYFCASRDRANYGYTFGSGTRLTVV.

This clonotype was counted between two and nine times. The genes are TRBV3-1 and TRBJ2-7, with 10 bases that match TRBD1. Germline trimming cut 0 bases from V and 7 bases from J; bases unmatched to any gene: 9. The CDR3 has 16 amino acids. Germline loops: CDR1 LGHDT, CDR2 YNNKEL (reference sequence). In DNA form, the CDR3 reads TGTGCCAGCAGCCAAGATGTAGGACAGGGGGAGTGGGAGCAGTACTTC. Its translation is CASSQDVGQGEWEQYF.